Here is one T cell receptor (beta chain) with its context. What it recognizes is unknown. These data are taken from a study of cytomegalovirus exposure and HLA in healthy donors. Study background: Earlier findings included about 120 million unique TCR beta sequences obtained from 150 million to 200 million T cells.

Study-wide results and caveats: A later analysis reportedly found that, within productive TCRs, an Asian-associated ancestry cluster had fewer N-insertions than the mean observed across the roughly 700 donors. An analysis done earlier found most TCR beta V segments productive about 90% or about 30% of the time. For cytomegalovirus status, the classifier reportedly gave diagnoses with high specificity and sensitivity.

PCR employed 60 Vbeta and 13 Jbeta primers. Here immunoSEQ multiplex PCR was the method, and the copy in TCRdb shows in-frame clones only, minus some. Here the sample spans under 300,000 clones, about 90% being singletons. CDR3 length: 15 residues. Germline assignment: CDR1 MNHEY and CDR2 SVGAGI. Trimming removed 6 bases from V and 3 bases from J; junction bases left unmatched: 11. The chain couples TRBV6-5 to TRBJ2-7, with TRBD2 identical over 7 bases. The sequenced sample consisted of PBMCs. The sequence was obtained from a girl aged 2-10 years in good health and CMV-seronegative. CDR3 nucleotides: TGTGCCAGCAGCCCGGGCTGGCGGGAGATCTACGAGCAGTACTTC. It codes for CASSPGWREIYEQYF.